The clone carrying this T cell receptor (beta chain) was seen only a few times. The antigen is unknown. This record comes from a study of T cell responses to AZD1222 COVID-19 vaccine. Study-wide background: Timing groups of about 4 and about 12 weeks for second doses were pooled. Study outcomes and limitations: Researchers took repertoire samples only after the peak T cell response had come. Compared with day 0, the breadth and depth of the Spike-specific TCR repertoire rose significantly after two doses of AZD1222. The study reported that nearly half of spike-specific TCRs target unmutated variant regions.

V lost 0 bases and J lost 8; bases outside the gene matches: 6. The length of the CDR3 is 15 residues. Germline V gene sequence: CDR1 KGHSH, CDR2 LQKENI. Clones were sequenced by immunoSEQ multiplex PCR, and TCRdb holds only the in-frame ones, with some missing. The sample has 120,000 or so clones, 80% to 95% seen once. V is TRBV18 and J is TRBJ1-3, with 8 bases lining up with TRBD1. This TCR was sampled from an adult in good health. The sequences come from peripheral blood, collected on day 0 of AZD1222 vaccination. In nucleotides, the CDR3 is TGTGCCAGCTCACCACCGGGGGACAGGCGAGACACCATATATTTT. It encodes CASSPPGDRRDTIYF.